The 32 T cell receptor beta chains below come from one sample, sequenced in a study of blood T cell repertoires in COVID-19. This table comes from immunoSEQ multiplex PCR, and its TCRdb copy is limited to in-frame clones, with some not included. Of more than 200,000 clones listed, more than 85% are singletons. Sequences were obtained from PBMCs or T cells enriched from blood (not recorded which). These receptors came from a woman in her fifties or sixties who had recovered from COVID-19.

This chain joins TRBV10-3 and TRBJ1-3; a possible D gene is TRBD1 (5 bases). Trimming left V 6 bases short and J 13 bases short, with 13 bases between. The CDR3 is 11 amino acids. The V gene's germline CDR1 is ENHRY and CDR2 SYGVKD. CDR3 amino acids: CAISVRGEIYF. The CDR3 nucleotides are TGTGCCATCAGCGTCCGGGGGGAAATATATTTT.

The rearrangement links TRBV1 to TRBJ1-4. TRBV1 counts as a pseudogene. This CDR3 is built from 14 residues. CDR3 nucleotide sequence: TGCACCTGCTGGTGGGACTCGGCTGGAGGAAAACTGTTTTTT. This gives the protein CTCWWDSAGGKLFF.

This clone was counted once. In nucleotides, the CDR3 is TGTGCCAGCAGCACGACCGGGACAGGGCCCAACGAGCAGTACTTC. Amino acid sequence: CASSTTGTGPNEQYF. The chain combines TRBV28 with TRBJ2-7, with 9 bases lining up with TRBD1. The CDR3 runs 15 residues. With V trimmed by 6 bases and J by 5 bases, 11 bases remained unmatched. Per germline, CDR1 MDHEN and CDR2 SYDVKM. Filled out from reference TRBV28 and TRBJ2-7, the complete variable domain reads DVKVTQSSRYLVKRTGEKVFLECVQDMDHENMFWYRQDPGLGLRLIYFSYDVKMKEKGDIPEGYSVSREKKERFSLILESASTNQTSMYLCASSTTGTGPNEQYFGPGTRLTVT.

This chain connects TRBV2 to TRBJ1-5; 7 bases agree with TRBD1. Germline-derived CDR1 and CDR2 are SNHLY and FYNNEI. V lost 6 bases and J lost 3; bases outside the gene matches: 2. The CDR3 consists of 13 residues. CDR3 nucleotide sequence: TGTGCCAGCAGGGGACAGTACAATCAGCCCCAGCATTTT. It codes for CASRGQYNQPQHF.

The chain's CDR3 is CASSLRGNTIYF. The CDR3 nucleotides are TGTGCCAGCAGCTTGAGGGGGAACACCATATATTTT. The V gene is TRBV7-2, the J gene TRBJ1-3; a possible D gene is TRBD1 (6 bases). The germline V gene has CDR1 SGHTA and CDR2 FQGNSA. Between the trimmed V and J ends, which lost 3 bases and 7 bases, there was a span of 7 bases. This CDR3 spans 12 amino acids.

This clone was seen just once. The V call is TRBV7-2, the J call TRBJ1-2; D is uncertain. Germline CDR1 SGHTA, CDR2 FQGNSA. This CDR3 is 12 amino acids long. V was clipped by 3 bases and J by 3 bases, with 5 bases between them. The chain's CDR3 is CASSLRHYGYTF. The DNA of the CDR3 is TGTGCCAGCAGCTTGCGCCACTATGGCTACACCTTC.

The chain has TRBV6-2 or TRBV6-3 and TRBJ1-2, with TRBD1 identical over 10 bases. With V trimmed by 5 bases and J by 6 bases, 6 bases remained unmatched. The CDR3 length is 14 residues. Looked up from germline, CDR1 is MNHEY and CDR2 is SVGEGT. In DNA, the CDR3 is TGTGCCAGCAGTGTACAAGGGACAGGGGATGGCTACACCTTC. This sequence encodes CASSVQGTGDGYTF.

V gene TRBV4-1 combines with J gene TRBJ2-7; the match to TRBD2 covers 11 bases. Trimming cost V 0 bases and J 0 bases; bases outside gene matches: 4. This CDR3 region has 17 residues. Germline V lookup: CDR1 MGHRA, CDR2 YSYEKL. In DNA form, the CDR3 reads TGCGCCAGCAGCCAAGAATTAACTAGCGGGAGCTCCTACGAGCAGTACTTC. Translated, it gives CASSQELTSGSSYEQYF.

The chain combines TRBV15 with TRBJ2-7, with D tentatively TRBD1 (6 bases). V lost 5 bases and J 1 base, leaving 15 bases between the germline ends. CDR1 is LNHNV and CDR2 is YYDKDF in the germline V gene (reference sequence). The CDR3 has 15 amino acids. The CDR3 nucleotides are TGTGCCACCAGCCTCGACAGGCATTTTTCCTACGAGCAGTACTTC. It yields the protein CATSLDRHFSYEQYF.

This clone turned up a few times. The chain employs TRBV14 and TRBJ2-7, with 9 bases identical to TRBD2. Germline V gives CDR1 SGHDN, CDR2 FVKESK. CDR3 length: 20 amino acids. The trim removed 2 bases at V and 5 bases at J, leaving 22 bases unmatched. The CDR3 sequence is CASSQSGGPRNLDRPDEQYF. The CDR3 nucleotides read TGTGCCAGCAGCCAAAGCGGGGGGCCACGAAACCTGGACAGGCCTGACGAGCAGTACTTC.

CDR3 protein: CASSRGLAGLSTDTQYF. CDR3 nucleotide sequence: TGTGCCAGCAGCCGGGGACTAGCGGGGCTCAGCACAGATACGCAGTATTTT. The chain uses TRBV5-5 and TRBJ2-3, with 13 bases lining up with TRBD2. V shed 4 bases, J shed 0 bases, and the junction held 5 bases outside the gene matches. The CDR3 spans 17 residues. CDR1 and CDR2 from the germline V gene are SGHKS and YYEKEE (reference sequence).

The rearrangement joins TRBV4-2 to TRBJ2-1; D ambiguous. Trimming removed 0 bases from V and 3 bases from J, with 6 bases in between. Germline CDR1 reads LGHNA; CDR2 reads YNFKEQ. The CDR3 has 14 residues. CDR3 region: CASSQDISYNEQFF. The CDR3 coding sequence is TGTGCCAGCAGCCAAGACATCAGCTACAATGAGCAGTTCTTC.

The CDR3 coding sequence is TGTGCCAGCAGCCCCTCCCCGGGGACAGATACGCAGTATTTT. This encodes CASSPSPGTDTQYF. The chain is built from TRBV9 and TRBJ2-3, with a weak D call TRBD2 (5 bases). Germline V gene sequence: CDR1 SGDLS, CDR2 YYNGEE. The CDR3 is made up of 14 amino acids. The V gene lost 4 bases and the J gene lost 3 bases, with 12 bases spanning the gap.

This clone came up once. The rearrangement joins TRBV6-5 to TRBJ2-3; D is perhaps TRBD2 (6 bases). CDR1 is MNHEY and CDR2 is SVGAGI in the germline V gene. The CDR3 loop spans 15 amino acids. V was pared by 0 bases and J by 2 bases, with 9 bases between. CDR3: CASSYSGTSTDTQYF. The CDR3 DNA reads TGTGCCAGCAGTTACTCCGGGACTTCCACAGATACGCAGTATTTT.

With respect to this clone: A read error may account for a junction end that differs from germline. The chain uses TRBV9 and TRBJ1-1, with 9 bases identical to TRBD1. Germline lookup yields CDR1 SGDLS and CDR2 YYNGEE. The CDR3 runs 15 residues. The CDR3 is CASSTGQGRNAEAFF. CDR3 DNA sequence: TGTGCCAGCAGCACCGGACAGGGGAGGAACGCTGAAGCTTTCTTT.

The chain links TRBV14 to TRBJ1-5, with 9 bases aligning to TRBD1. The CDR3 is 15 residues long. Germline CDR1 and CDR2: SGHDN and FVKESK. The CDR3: CQNIPGQGGNQPQHF. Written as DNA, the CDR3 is TGTCAAAACATCCCGGGACAGGGAGGCAATCAGCCCCAGCATTTT. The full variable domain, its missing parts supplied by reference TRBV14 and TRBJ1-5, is EAGVTQFPSHSVIEKGQTVTLRCDPISGHDNLYWYRRVMGKEIKFLLHFVKESKQDESGMPNNRFLAERTGGTYSTLKVQPAELEDSGVYFCQNIPGQGGNQPQHFGDGTRLSIL.

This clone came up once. For the CDR3, the DNA is TGTGCCAGCAAAGGGGTGTCGACTGGAGATACGCAGTATTTT. This gives the protein CASKGVSTGDTQYF. This rearrangement joins TRBV11-3 to TRBJ2-3, with a possible D match to TRBD1 (5 bases). The CDR3 contains 14 residues. Germline lookup yields CDR1 SGHNT and CDR2 YENEEA. The V gene lost 7 bases and the J gene lost 5 bases, with 16 bases spanning the gap.

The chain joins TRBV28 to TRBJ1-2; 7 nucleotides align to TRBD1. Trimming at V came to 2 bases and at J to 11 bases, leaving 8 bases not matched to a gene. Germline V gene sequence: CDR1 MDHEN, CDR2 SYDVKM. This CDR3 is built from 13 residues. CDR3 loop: CASSLTQGHRYTF. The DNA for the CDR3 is TGTGCCAGCAGTTTAACACAGGGGCACCGATACACCTTC.

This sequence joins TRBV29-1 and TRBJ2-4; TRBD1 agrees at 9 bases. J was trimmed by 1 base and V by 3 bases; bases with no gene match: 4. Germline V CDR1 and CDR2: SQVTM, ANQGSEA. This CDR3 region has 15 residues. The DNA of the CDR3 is TGCAGCGTTGAGACAGGGGGTACGGCCAAAAACATTCAGTACTTC. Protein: CSVETGGTAKNIQYF.

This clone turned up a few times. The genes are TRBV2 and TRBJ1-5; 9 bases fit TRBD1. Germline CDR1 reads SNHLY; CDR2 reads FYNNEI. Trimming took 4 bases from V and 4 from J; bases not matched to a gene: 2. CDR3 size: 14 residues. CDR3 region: CASSVGTGNQPQHF. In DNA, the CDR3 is TGTGCCAGCAGTGTGGGGACAGGGAATCAGCCCCAGCATTTT.

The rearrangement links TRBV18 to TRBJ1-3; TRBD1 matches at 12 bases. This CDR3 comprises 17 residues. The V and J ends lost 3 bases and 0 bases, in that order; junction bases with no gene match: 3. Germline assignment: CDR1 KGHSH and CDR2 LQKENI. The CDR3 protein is CASSPGQGAFSGNTIYF. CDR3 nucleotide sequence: TGTGCCAGCTCACCGGGACAGGGGGCCTTCTCTGGAAACACCATATATTTT. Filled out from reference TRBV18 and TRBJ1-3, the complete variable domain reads NAGVMQNPRHLVRRRGQEARLRCSPMKGHSHVYWYRQLPEEGLKFMVYLQKENIIDESGMPKERFSAEFPKEGPSILRIQQVVRGDSAAYFCASSPGQGAFSGNTIYFGEGSWLTVV.

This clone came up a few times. In DNA, the CDR3 is TGTGCCAGCAGTGGGCCTGAGCGGGGTCTCGACAATGAGCAGTTCTTC. As protein: CASSGPERGLDNEQFF. This chain connects TRBV6-1 to TRBJ2-1; TRBD2 matches 7 bases. The CDR3 is 16 residues long. V was clipped by 4 bases and J by 5 bases; unmatched bases: 11. Per germline, CDR1 MNHNS and CDR2 SASEGT.

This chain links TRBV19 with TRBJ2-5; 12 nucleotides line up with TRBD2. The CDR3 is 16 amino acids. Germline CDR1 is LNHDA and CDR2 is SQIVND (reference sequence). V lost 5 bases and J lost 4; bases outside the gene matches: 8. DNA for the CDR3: TGTGCCAGTAGTGGAATATGGACTAGCGGGACAGAGACCCAGTACTTC. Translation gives CASSGIWTSGTETQYF.

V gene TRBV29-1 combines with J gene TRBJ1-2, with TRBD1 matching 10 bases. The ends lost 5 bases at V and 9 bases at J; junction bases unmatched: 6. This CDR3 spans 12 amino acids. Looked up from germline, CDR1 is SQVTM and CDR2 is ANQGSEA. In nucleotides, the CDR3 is TGCAGCGTTAGGACAGGGGGAATGAGCTACACCTTC. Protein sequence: CSVRTGGMSYTF. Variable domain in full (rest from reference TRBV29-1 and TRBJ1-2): SAVISQKPSRDICQRGTSLTIQCQVDSQVTMMFWYRQQPGQSLTLIATANQGSEATYESGFVIDKFPISRPNLTFSTLTVSNMSPEDSSIYLCSVRTGGMSYTFGSGTRLTVV.

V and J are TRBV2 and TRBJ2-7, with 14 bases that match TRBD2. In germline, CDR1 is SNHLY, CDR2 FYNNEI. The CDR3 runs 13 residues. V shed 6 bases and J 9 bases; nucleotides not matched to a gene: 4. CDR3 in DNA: TGTGCCAGCAGGGCCGGGACTAGCGGGAGGCAGTACTTC. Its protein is CASRAGTSGRQYF.

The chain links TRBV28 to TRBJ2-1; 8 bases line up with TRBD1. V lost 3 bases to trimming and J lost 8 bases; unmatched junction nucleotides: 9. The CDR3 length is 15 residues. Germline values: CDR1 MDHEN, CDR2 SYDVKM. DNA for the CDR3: TGTGCCAGCAGTTTTATTCAGGGGGCGCGGGATGAGCAGTTCTTC. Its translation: CASSFIQGARDEQFF.

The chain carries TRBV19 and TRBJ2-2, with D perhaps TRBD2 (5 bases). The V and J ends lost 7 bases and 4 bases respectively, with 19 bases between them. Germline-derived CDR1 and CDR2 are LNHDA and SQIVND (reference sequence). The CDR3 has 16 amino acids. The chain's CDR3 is CASNDPRGRGTGELFF. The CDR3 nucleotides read TGTGCCAGTAATGACCCGCGAGGGCGCGGCACCGGGGAGCTGTTTTTT.

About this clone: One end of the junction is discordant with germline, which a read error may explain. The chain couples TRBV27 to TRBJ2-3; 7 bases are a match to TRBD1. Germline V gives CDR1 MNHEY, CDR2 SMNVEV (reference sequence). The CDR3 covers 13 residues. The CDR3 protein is CASSFSGTATQYF. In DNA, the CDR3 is TGTGCCAGCAGTTTCTCCGGGACAGCTACGCAGTATTTT.

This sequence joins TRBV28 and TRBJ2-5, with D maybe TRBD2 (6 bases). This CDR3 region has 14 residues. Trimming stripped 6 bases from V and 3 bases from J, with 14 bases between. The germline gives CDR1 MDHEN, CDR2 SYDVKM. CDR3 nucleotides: TGTGCCAGCAGCCCTAGCGAGCAAAAAGAGACCCAGTACTTC. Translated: CASSPSEQKETQYF.

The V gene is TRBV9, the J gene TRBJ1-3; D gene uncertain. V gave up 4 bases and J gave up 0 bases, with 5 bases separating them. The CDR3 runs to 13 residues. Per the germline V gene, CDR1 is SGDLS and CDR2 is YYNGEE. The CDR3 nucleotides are TGTGCCAGCAGCACCAGCTCTGGAAACACCATATATTTT. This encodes CASSTSSGNTIYF.

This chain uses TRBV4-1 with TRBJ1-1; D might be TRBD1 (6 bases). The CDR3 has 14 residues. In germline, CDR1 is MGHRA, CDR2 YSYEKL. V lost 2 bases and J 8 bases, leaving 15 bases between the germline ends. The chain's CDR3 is CASSQRGGDLEAFF. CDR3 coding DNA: TGCGCCAGCAGCCAAAGGGGGGGCGACCTCGAAGCTTTCTTT.

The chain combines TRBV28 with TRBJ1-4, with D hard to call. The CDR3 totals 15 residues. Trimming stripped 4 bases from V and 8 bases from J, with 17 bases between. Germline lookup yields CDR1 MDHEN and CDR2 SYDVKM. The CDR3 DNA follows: TGTGCCAGCAGTTCCTCCGAAAGTGGAGGGGAAAAACTGTTTTTT. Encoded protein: CASSSSESGGEKLFF. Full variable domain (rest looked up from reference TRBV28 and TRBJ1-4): DVKVTQSSRYLVKRTGEKVFLECVQDMDHENMFWYRQDPGLGLRLIYFSYDVKMKEKGDIPEGYSVSREKKERFSLILESASTNQTSMYLCASSSSESGGEKLFFGSGTQLSVL.